The 5 T cell receptor beta chains presented below share a single source sample, sequenced in a study of T cells in Graves' hyperthyroidism and ophthalmopathy. The source material, RNA transcripts, was used to amplify TCR beta CDR3 regions. The TCR CDR3 first-round RT-PCR relied on the HTBI primer set. TCRdb re-analysed the multiplex PCR reads in MiXCR, keeping a single row per CDR3 protein. The sample includes 240,000 or so distinct CDR3 sequences, 16% of them seen just once. Sample: blood. Receptors originate from a woman between 18 and 29 years old with Graves' ophthalmopathy.

The CDR3 DNA follows: TGTGCCAGCAGTGGAGGTGATGGCTACACCTTC. Amino acid sequence: CASSGGDGYTF. The chain is built from TRBV6-1 and TRBJ1-2; no reliable D call. Trimming pared 4 bases from V and 6 bases from J, leaving 6 bases between. The CDR3 runs 11 residues. CDR1 and CDR2 from the germline V gene are MNHNS and SASEGT.

This clonotype appeared many times. The chain combines TRBV13 with TRBJ2-1; 9 bases align to TRBD2. CDR3 length equals 18 residues. The germline V gene encodes CDR1 PRHDT and CDR2 FYEKMQ (reference sequence). The V segment lost 0 bases and the J segment 2 bases; nucleotides outside the gene matches: 8. CDR3 protein: CASSLGPLAGFPYNEQFF. CDR3 nucleotide sequence: TGTGCCAGCAGCTTAGGCCCTCTAGCGGGATTCCCCTACAATGAGCAGTTCTTC.

This clonotype was recorded at least ten times. The V gene is TRBV28, the J gene TRBJ2-1, with 9 positions matching TRBD2. The germline V gene encodes CDR1 MDHEN and CDR2 SYDVKM. V lost 5 bases to trimming and J lost 4 bases; unmatched junction nucleotides: 21. The CDR3 consists of 20 residues. Here the CDR3 reads CASSLNRGSGSIIVYNEQFF. CDR3 nucleotide sequence: TGTGCCAGCAGTCTCAACCGGGGTAGCGGGAGTATCATCGTTTACAATGAGCAGTTCTTC.

The chain carries TRBV5-4 and TRBJ2-1, with 10 bases matching TRBD1. The CDR3 has 16 residues. V was clipped by 2 bases and J by 8 bases; unmatched bases: 10. The germline gives CDR1 SGHNT, CDR2 YYREEE (reference sequence). The CDR3 here is CASSFGGTGDGDEQFF. In DNA form, the CDR3 reads TGTGCCAGCAGCTTTGGAGGGACAGGGGACGGGGATGAGCAGTTCTTC.

V gene TRBV30 combines with J gene TRBJ2-1; TRBD2 matches at 14 bases. The trim removed 2 bases at V and 2 bases at J, leaving 2 bases unmatched. Per germline, CDR1 GTSNPN and CDR2 SVGIG (reference sequence). CDR3 length: 16 residues. This CDR3 reads CAWSKTSGRAYNEQFF. Here the CDR3 DNA reads TGTGCCTGGAGTAAGACTAGCGGGAGGGCCTACAATGAGCAGTTCTTC.